This T cell receptor beta chain came from a study of cytomegalovirus exposure and HLA in healthy donors. Study-level results: The authors listed approximately 160 TCR beta chains as cytomegalovirus-associated.

This CDR3 comprises 15 residues. V lost 1 base and J lost 4; bases outside the gene matches: 5. From germline, CDR1 is SGHAT and CDR2 FQNNGV. For this clone: The target antigen is unknown.

The PCR made use of 60 Vbeta and 13 Jbeta primers. Only in-frame clones appear in the TCRdb table, and some are missing; sequencing was by immunoSEQ multiplex PCR. In the table there are roughly 190,000 clones, around four fifths of which are singletons. Sequences were obtained from PBMCs. This clonotype was obtained from a woman aged 45-65 years in good health and CMV-seropositive. The rearrangement uses TRBV11-2 and TRBJ2-7; 9 bases line up with TRBD1. The CDR3, as DNA: TGTGCCAGCAGCTTAGGGGGACAGGGAAGATACGAGCAGTACTTC. It encodes CASSLGGQGRYEQYF.